Detailed here is one T cell receptor (beta chain). What antigen it recognizes has not been identified. No clone much larger than this one lies a single base away; base qualities are absent. This specimen belongs to a study of breast tumors, draining lymph nodes, adjacent tissues (dated by TCRdb to 2016 to 2018). For the wider study: TCR beta repertoires were compared across tumor, adjacent nontumor tissue and axillary lymph nodes obtained from breast cancer patients. The study was designed to assess the relationships and possible T-cell exchange between tumor, surrounding tissue and draining lymph node repertoires in human breast cancer.

What the study reported, not specific to this receptor: A scenario in which most tumor T cells derive from the lymph node and then expand within tumor tissue was judged to be consistent with the data. Tumors showed preferential V and J gene usage, and their T-cell repertoire diversity fell below that of lymph nodes yet above that of nontumor tissue. Tumor and nontumor tissue repertoires were found to be significantly more similar in luminal-like than in basal-like breast cancer. The conclusion that tumor T cells originate in lymph nodes was presented as consistent with a hypothesis rather than as directly demonstrated.

V is reduced by 2 bases and J by 0 bases, leaving a spacing of 14 bases between them. Looking up the germline V gene yields CDR1 SGHTA and CDR2 FQGTGA. The CDR3, from cysteine to phenylalanine, totals 17 residues. Only the CDR3 part of the read is kept: 51 bases, read in frame from the first base. Sequencing was performed on an Illumina HiSeq 2000. Multiplex PCR amplification was used to build the TCR beta chain libraries. The amplified TCR beta chain products were analyzed by high-throughput sequencing. The public reads were reanalyzed by TCRdb: fastp trimming at Q25, MiXCR alignment, in-frame beta chains only. Duplicate CDR3 protein sequences are folded into a single record with the most common DNA and genes. The sample contains 50,000 to 75,000 distinct CDR3 sequences, 45% to 65% of them found a single time. Of the sample, approximately 19% falls within the top ten clones.

The rearrangement combines TRBV7-3 with TRBJ1-3, with TRBD1 tentatively as D gene (5 bases match). The receptor comes from a female donor with breast cancer. Some clones in this sample may be carry-over from other donors' samples. The specimen sequenced was breast tumor tissue. The base sequence is TGTGCCAGCAGCTTAGGGCAGGGAGTAAGCTCTGGAAACACCATATATTTT. Its protein reads: CASSLGQGVSSGNTIYF.